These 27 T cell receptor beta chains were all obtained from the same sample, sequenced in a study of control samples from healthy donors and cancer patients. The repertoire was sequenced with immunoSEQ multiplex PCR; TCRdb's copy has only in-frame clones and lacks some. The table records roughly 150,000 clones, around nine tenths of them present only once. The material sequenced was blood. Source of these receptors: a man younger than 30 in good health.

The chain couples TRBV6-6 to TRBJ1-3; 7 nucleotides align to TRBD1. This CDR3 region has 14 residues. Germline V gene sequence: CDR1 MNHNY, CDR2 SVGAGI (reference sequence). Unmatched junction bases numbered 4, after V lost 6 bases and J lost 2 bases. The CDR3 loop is CASRTGQAGNTIYF. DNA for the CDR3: TGTGCCAGCAGAACCGGACAGGCTGGAAACACCATATATTTT.

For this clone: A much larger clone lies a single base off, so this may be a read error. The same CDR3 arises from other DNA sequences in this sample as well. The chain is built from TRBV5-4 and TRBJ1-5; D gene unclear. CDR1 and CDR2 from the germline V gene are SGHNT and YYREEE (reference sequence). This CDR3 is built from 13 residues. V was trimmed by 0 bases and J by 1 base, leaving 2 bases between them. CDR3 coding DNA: TGTGCCAGCAGCTTGGACAGCAATCAGCCCCAGCATTTT. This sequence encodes CASSLDSNQPQHF.

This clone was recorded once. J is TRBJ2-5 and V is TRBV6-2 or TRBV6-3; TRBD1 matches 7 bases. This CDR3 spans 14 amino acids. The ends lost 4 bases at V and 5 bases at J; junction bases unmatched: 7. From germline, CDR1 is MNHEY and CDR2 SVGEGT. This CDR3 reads CASSSVRGMETQYF. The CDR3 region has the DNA TGTGCCAGCAGTTCCGTCAGGGGGATGGAGACCCAGTACTTC.

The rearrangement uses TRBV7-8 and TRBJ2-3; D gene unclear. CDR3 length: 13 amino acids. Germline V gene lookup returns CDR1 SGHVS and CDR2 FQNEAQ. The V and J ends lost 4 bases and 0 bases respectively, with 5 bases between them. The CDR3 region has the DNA TGTGCCAGCAGCTACGCTAGCACAGATACGCAGTATTTT. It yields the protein CASSYASTDTQYF.

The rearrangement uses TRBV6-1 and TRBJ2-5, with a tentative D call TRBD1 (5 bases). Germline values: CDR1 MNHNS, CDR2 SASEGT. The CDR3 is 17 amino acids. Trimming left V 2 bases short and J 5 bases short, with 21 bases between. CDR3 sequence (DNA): TGTGCCAGCAGTGAATCAGGGCGCAAAGGGCTAGGTGAGACCCAGTACTTC. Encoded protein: CASSESGRKGLGETQYF.

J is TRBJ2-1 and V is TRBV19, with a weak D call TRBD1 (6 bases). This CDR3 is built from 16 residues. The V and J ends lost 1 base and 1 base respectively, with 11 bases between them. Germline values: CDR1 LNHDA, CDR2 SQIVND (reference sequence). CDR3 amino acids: CASSIVRQGSYNEQFF. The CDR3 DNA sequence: TGTGCCAGTAGTATAGTTCGGCAGGGGTCCTACAATGAGCAGTTCTTC. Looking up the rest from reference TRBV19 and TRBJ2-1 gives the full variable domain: DGGITQSPKYLFRKEGQNVTLSCEQNLNHDAMYWYRQDPGQGLRLIYYSQIVNDFQKGDIAEGYSVSREKKESFPLTVTSAQKNPTAFYLCASSIVRQGSYNEQFFGPGTRLTVL.

Here the CDR3 DNA reads TGTGCCAGCAGCCCCTTTCTCGCCCAAGAGACCCAGTACTTC. It translates to CASSPFLAQETQYF. The chain employs TRBV27 and TRBJ2-5; no reliable D call. The CDR3 covers 14 residues. Germline lookup yields CDR1 MNHEY and CDR2 SMNVEV (reference sequence). The V end lost 6 bases, the J end lost 1 base, and 12 bases lay between the germline ends.

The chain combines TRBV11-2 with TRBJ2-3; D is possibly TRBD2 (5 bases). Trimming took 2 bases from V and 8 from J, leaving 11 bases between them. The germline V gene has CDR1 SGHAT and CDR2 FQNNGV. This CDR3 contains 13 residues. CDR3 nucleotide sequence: TGTGCCAGCAGCTTATCTAGCCGGGGTACGCAGTATTTT. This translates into CASSLSSRGTQYF. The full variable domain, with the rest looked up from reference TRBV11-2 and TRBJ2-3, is EAGVAQSPRYKIIEKRQSVAFWCNPISGHATLYWYQQILGQGPKLLIQFQNNGVVDDSQLPKDRFSAERLKGVDSTLKIQPAKLEDSAVYLCASSLSSRGTQYFGPGTRLTVL.

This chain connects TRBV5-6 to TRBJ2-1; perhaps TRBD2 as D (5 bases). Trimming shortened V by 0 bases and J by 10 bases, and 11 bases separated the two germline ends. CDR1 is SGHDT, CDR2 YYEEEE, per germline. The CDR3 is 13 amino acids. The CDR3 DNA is TGTGCCAGCAGCTTGGGGACTGGATTGGAGCAGTTCTTC. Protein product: CASSLGTGLEQFF.

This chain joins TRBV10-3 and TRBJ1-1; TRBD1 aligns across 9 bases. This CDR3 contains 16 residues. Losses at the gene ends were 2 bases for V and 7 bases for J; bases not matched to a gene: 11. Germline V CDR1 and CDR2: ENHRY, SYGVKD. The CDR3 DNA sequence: TGTGCCATCAGTGAGCCGCCGGGACAGGGCGTAGGTGAAGCTTTCTTT. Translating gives CAISEPPGQGVGEAFF.

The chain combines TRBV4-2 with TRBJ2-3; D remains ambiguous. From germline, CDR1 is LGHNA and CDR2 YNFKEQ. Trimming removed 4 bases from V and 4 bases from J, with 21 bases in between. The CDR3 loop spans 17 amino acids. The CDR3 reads CASSPTHQSKRSDTQYF. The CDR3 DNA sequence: TGTGCCAGCAGCCCGACCCACCAAAGTAAACGGTCAGATACGCAGTATTTT.

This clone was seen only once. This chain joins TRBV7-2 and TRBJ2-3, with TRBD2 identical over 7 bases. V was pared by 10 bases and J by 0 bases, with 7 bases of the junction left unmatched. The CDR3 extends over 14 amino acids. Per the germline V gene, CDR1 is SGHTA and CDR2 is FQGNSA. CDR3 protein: CAIERGASTDTQYF. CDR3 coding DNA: TGTGCCATAGAGCGGGGAGCTAGCACAGATACGCAGTATTTT.

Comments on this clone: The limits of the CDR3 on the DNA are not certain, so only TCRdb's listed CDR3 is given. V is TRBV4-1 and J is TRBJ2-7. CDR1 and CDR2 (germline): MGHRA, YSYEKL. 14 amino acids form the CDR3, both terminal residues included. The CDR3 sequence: CASSQAPSGREQYF.

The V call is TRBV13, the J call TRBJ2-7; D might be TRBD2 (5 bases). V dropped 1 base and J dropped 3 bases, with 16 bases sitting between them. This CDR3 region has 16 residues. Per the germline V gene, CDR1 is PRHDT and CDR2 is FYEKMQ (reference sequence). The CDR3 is CASSLDGSGGIYEQYF. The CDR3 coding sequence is TGTGCCAGCAGCTTAGATGGGAGCGGAGGTATCTACGAGCAGTACTTC.

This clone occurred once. The DNA of the CDR3 is TGTGCCAGCAGCCGGGACATCCAAGAGACCCAGTACTTC. Amino acids: CASSRDIQETQYF. The V call is TRBV28, the J call TRBJ2-5, with D perhaps TRBD1 (6 bases). The CDR3 is 13 residues long. The V gene lost 6 bases and the J gene lost 1 base, with 9 bases spanning the gap. Germline loops: CDR1 MDHEN, CDR2 SYDVKM.

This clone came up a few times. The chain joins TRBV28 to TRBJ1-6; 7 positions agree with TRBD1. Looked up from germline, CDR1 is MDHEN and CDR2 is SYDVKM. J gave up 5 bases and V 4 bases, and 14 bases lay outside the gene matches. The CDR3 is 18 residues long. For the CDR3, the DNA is TGTGCCAGCAGTTCACCCGACAGGGTAGGCCCTGATAATTCACCCCTCCACTTT. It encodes CASSSPDRVGPDNSPLHF.

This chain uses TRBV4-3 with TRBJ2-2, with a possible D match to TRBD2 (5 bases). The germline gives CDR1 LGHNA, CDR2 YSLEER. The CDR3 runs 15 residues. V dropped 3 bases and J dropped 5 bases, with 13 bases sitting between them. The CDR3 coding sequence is TGCGCCAGCAGCCAGATCACCGAGGGAACCGGGGAGCTGTTTTTT. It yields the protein CASSQITEGTGELFF.

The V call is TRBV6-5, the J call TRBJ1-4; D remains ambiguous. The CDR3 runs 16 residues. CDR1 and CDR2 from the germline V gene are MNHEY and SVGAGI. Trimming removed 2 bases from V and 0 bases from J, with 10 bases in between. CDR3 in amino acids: CASSYAPRPTNEKLFF. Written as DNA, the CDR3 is TGTGCCAGCAGTTACGCTCCCAGACCAACTAATGAAAAACTGTTTTTT.

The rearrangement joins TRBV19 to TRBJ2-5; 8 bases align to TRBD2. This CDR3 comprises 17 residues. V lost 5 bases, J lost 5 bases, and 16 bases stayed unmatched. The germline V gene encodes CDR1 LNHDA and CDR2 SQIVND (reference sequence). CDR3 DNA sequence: TGTGCCAGTAGTCCCGTGGGGTCGGGACTAGGGTTTGAGACCCAGTACTTC. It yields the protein CASSPVGSGLGFETQYF.

Here the CDR3 reads CASSTLGTGGQYF. The DNA for the CDR3 is TGTGCCAGTAGTACACTCGGGACAGGTGGGCAGTATTTT. The chain joins TRBV19 to TRBJ2-3, with 8 bases lining up with TRBD1. With V trimmed by 4 bases and J by 11 bases, 8 bases remained unmatched. CDR3 length equals 13 residues. CDR1 is LNHDA and CDR2 is SQIVND in the germline V gene (reference sequence).

The CDR3 loop reads CATSFQETQYF. In nucleotides, the CDR3 is TGTGCCACCAGTTTCCAAGAGACCCAGTACTTC. This chain links TRBV24-1 with TRBJ2-5; D is ambiguous. CDR1 is KGHDR, CDR2 SFDVKD, per germline. Deletions cut 6 bases from V and 1 base from J, with 2 bases between. The CDR3 contains 11 residues.

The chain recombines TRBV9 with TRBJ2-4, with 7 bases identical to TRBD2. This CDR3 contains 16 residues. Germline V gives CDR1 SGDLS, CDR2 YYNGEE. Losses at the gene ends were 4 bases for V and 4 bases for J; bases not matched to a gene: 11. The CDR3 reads CASSHGPRREKNIQYF. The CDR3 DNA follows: TGTGCCAGCAGCCACGGCCCGAGGCGGGAGAAAAACATTCAGTACTTC.

CDR3 sequence (DNA): TGTGCCAGCAGTAGACAGTCAACTAATGAAAAACTGTTTTTT. Translating it yields CASSRQSTNEKLFF. The chain recombines TRBV6-5 with TRBJ1-4, with D possibly being TRBD1 (5 bases). Trimming removed 5 bases at V and 0 bases at J, with 7 bases between. This CDR3 has 14 amino acids. Germline V gives CDR1 MNHEY, CDR2 SVGAGI.

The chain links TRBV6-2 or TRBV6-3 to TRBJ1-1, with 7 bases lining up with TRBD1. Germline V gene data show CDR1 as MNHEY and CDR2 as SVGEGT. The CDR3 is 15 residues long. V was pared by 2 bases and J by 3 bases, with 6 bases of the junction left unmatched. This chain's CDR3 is CASSYSLGGYTEAFF. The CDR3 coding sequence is TGTGCCAGCAGTTACAGTTTAGGGGGCTACACTGAAGCTTTCTTT.

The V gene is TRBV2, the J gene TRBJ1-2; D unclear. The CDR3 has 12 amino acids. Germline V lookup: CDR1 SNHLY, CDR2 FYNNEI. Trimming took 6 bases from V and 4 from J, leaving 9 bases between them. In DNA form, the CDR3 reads TGTGCCAGCAGACAAGGGTCCTATGGCTACACCTTC. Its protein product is CASRQGSYGYTF.

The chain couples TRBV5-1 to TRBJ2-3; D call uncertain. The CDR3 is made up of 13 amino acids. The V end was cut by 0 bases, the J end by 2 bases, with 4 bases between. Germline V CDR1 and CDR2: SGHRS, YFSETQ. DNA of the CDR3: TGCGCCAGCAGCTTGGGAGCCACAGATACGCAGTATTTT. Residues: CASSLGATDTQYF.

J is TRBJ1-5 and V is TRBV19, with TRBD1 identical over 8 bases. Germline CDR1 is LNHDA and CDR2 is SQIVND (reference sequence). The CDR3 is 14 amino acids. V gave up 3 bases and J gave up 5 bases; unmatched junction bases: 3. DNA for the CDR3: TGTGCCAGTAGTATCTCGACAGGGGATCAGCCCCAGCATTTT. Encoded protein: CASSISTGDQPQHF.